Below are 11 T cell receptor beta chains sequenced from a single sample in a study of CD8 T cells in Susac syndrome. RNA totalling about 0.45 to 1 ug underwent reverse transcription with random hexamers. TCRdb processed the immunoSEQ multiplex PCR reads anew with MiXCR; each CDR3 protein has one entry. Of about 140,000 distinct CDR3 sequences in the sample, 95% are singletons; the top ten hold 0.13% to 0.15%. The sample taken for sequencing was CD4+ T cells from PBMCs. These receptors all stem from a human donor with Susac syndrome.

This rearrangement joins TRBV10-3 to TRBJ1-5; 9 nucleotides agree with TRBD1. The CDR3 sequence is 13 residues long. Losses at the gene ends were 4 bases for V and 5 bases for J; bases not matched to a gene: 0. Germline V CDR1 and CDR2: ENHRY, SYGVKD. Written as DNA, the CDR3 is TGTGCCATCAGTGGACAGGGGGATCAGCCCCAGCATTTT. Translated: CAISGQGDQPQHF.

Only one count was recorded for this clonotype. CDR3 amino acids: CASSWGQETQYF. As DNA, the CDR3 is TGTGCCAGCAGTTGGGGGCAAGAGACCCAGTACTTC. The chain has TRBV6-2 or TRBV6-3 and TRBJ2-5; D could derive from TRBD1 or TRBD2 (5 bases each). The ends were cut back, 4 bases at V and 2 bases at J, with 5 bases in the middle. Germline V gives CDR1 MNHEY, CDR2 SVGEGT. This CDR3 contains 12 residues.

This clonotype was detected once. The chain joins TRBV28 to TRBJ2-7, with a weak D call TRBD1 (6 bases). This CDR3 is 14 amino acids long. Germline CDR1 and CDR2: MDHEN and SYDVKM. Between the trimmed V and J ends, which lost 7 bases and 4 bases, there was a span of 17 bases. The CDR3 sequence is CASTQGPQGYEQYF. The CDR3 DNA reads TGTGCCAGCACCCAGGGGCCACAGGGTTACGAGCAGTACTTC. Combining the CDR3 with reference TRBV28 and TRBJ2-7 gives the whole variable domain DVKVTQSSRYLVKRTGEKVFLECVQDMDHENMFWYRQDPGLGLRLIYFSYDVKMKEKGDIPEGYSVSREKKERFSLILESASTNQTSMYLCASTQGPQGYEQYFGPGTRLTVT.

The chain joins TRBV18 to TRBJ1-2, with D maybe TRBD1 (5 bases). With 3 bases removed from V and 4 bases from J, the gap between germline ends came to 15 bases. The CDR3 is 15 residues long. Per germline, CDR1 KGHSH and CDR2 LQKENI. Here the CDR3 reads CASSPLSGTGYGYTF. The CDR3 bases are TGTGCCAGCTCACCTCTGAGCGGGACGGGCTATGGCTACACCTTC.

The rearrangement uses TRBV29-1 and TRBJ1-2, with TRBD1 matching over 8 bases. CDR1 is SQVTM, CDR2 ANQGSEA, per germline. V gave up 2 bases and J gave up 6 bases; unmatched junction bases: 8. This CDR3 contains 14 residues. The CDR3 reads CSVEKRPGGDGYTF. The CDR3 nucleotides read TGCAGCGTTGAAAAGAGGCCAGGGGGCGATGGCTACACCTTC.

The genes are TRBV15 and TRBJ1-5, with TRBD1 identical over 10 bases. Trimming at V came to 8 bases and at J to 2 bases, leaving 6 bases not matched to a gene. CDR1 is LNHNV and CDR2 is YYDKDF in the germline V gene (reference sequence). This CDR3 has 15 amino acids. The CDR3 sequence: CATGGTGEGNQPQHF. The CDR3 coding sequence is TGTGCCACCGGCGGGACAGGGGAAGGCAATCAGCCCCAGCATTTT.

The gene calls are TRBV14 and TRBJ1-3; D is unresolved. The V and J ends lost 1 base and 0 bases respectively, with 7 bases between them. Germline CDR1 reads SGHDN; CDR2 reads FVKESK. The CDR3 extends over 15 amino acids. The CDR3 DNA is TGTGCCAGCAGCCAAGCCGTGATCTCTGGAAACACCATATATTTT. This gives the protein CASSQAVISGNTIYF.

The chain is built from TRBV20-1 and TRBJ1-2; D not resolved. CDR1 is DFQATT, CDR2 SNEGSKA, per germline (reference sequence). Trimming removed 2 bases at V and 7 bases at J, with 11 bases between. This CDR3 has 12 amino acids. DNA of the CDR3: TGCAGTGCTAGATTGGGTTATGGTGGCTACACCTTC. This sequence encodes CSARLGYGGYTF.

This chain joins TRBV3-1 and TRBJ2-2, with 7 bases identical to TRBD2. CDR1 and CDR2 (germline): LGHDT, YNNKEL (reference sequence). V trimming: 4 bases; J trimming: 4 bases; junction bases outside the gene matches: 12. This CDR3 comprises 17 residues. The CDR3 loop reads CASSPGLWEGRTGELFF. The CDR3 DNA reads TGTGCCAGCAGCCCGGGCCTCTGGGAGGGCCGCACCGGGGAGCTGTTTTTT.

The chain links TRBV7-6 to TRBJ1-4; D gene ambiguous. This CDR3 has 14 residues. V was pared by 1 base and J by 8 bases, with 11 bases between. CDR1 and CDR2 from the germline V gene are SGHVS and FNYEAQ. The CDR3 loop reads CASSLVRTGEKLFF. The CDR3 DNA reads TGTGCCAGCAGCTTAGTCCGGACGGGGGAAAAACTGTTTTTT.

This rearrangement joins TRBV5-1 to TRBJ2-1; either TRBD1 or TRBD2 may fit D (5 bases each). CDR1 and CDR2 from the germline V gene are SGHRS and YFSETQ. Trimming removed 7 bases at V and 6 bases at J, with 14 bases between. This CDR3 is built from 13 residues. For the CDR3, the DNA is TGCGCCAGCGCGGAGGCAGGGTTCAATGAGCAGTTCTTC. Amino acid sequence: CASAEAGFNEQFF.